What follows are 14 T cell receptor beta chains derived from one specimen sequenced in a study of blood T cell repertoires in COVID-19. Libraries were prepared by immunoSEQ multiplex PCR; TCRdb keeps only in-frame clonotypes and omits some of them. This table holds 120,000 or so clones, roughly 84% found once. Source material: peripheral blood. These receptors were collected from a young woman who had recovered from COVID-19.

The V and J genes are TRBV7-9 and TRBJ1-6; 9 bases are a match to TRBD1. This CDR3 contains 15 residues. Trimming removed 4 bases from V and 9 bases from J; junction bases left unmatched: 7. Germline assignment: CDR1 SEHNR and CDR2 FQNEAQ (reference sequence). CDR3 nucleotide sequence: TGTGCCAGCAGCTCCTGGACAGGGGCCGGTTCACCCCTCCACTTT. Protein sequence: CASSSWTGAGSPLHF.

The chain has TRBV27 and TRBJ2-7; 12 bases fit TRBD2. CDR3 length: 16 amino acids. The trim removed 2 bases at V and 2 bases at J, leaving 4 bases unmatched. Germline V gene data show CDR1 as MNHEY and CDR2 as SMNVEV (reference sequence). The CDR3 DNA reads as TGTGCCAGCAGTTTACGGACTAGCGGGAATACCTACGAGCAGTACTTC. Protein product: CASSLRTSGNTYEQYF.

This clone was found a few times. This chain connects TRBV6-6 to TRBJ1-5; D unresolved. V lost 2 bases to trimming and J lost 5 bases, with 4 bases between them. This CDR3 is 12 amino acids long. Germline CDR1 MNHNY, CDR2 SVGAGI (reference sequence). The CDR3 reads CASSYGDQPQHF. CDR3 in DNA: TGTGCCAGCAGTTACGGAGATCAGCCCCAGCATTTT.

The chain is built from TRBV27 and TRBJ1-5; TRBD1 matches at 11 bases. Germline V gene sequence: CDR1 MNHEY, CDR2 SMNVEV (reference sequence). This CDR3 comprises 17 residues. Trimming removed 5 bases from V and 7 bases from J; junction bases left unmatched: 13. CDR3 bases: TGTGCCAGCAGTAGGTACCCCGGACAGGGGGCAGGACAGCCCCAGCATTTT. Translation gives CASSRYPGQGAGQPQHF.

V gene TRBV7-2 combines with J gene TRBJ2-2; TRBD2 is a possible D gene (5 bases). CDR1 SGHTA and CDR2 FQGNSA come from the germline V gene. CDR3 length: 16 residues. Trimming cost V 2 bases and J 0 bases, with 10 bases left between them. In DNA, the CDR3 is TGTGCCAGCAGCTTACAGCGGTCAGCGAACACCGGGGAGCTGTTTTTT. It yields the protein CASSLQRSANTGELFF.

The chain uses TRBV10-1 and TRBJ2-1; 12 positions match TRBD1. Germline V gives CDR1 WNHNN, CDR2 SYGVQD (reference sequence). Trimming at V came to 6 bases and at J to 8 bases, leaving 8 bases not matched to a gene. CDR3 length: 15 amino acids. Here the CDR3 reads CASSSGTGGRDEQFF. CDR3 nucleotide sequence: TGCGCCAGCAGCTCCGGGACAGGGGGCCGCGATGAGCAGTTCTTC.

This chain joins TRBV12-3 or TRBV12-4 and TRBJ1-2; TRBD1 agrees at 7 bases. The CDR3 is made up of 13 amino acids. Trimming cost V 8 bases and J 8 bases; bases outside gene matches: 11. The CDR3 is CASLTGNAGGYTF. The CDR3 DNA sequence: TGTGCCAGCCTGACAGGGAATGCAGGAGGCTACACCTTC.

This clone was seen more than once but under ten times. This chain joins TRBV7-8 and TRBJ2-5; possible D gene TRBD1, 5 bases. The germline V and J ends were trimmed by 4 bases and 2 bases, with 32 bases remaining between them. There are 21 residues in the CDR3. Germline V gene sequence: CDR1 SGHVS, CDR2 FQNEAQ. CDR3 region: CASSSPSVGADTASRQETQYF. Written as DNA, the CDR3 is TGTGCCAGCAGCTCACCCTCTGTAGGGGCCGATACAGCCAGCCGACAAGAGACCCAGTACTTC. The entire variable domain, with the rest obtained from reference TRBV7-8 and TRBJ2-5, is as follows: GAGVSQSPRYKVAKRGQDVALRCDPISGHVSLFWYQQALGQGPEFLTYFQNEAQLDKSGLPSDRFFAERPEGSVSTLKIQRTQQEDSAVYLCASSSPSVGADTASRQETQYFGPGTRLLVL.

The V gene is TRBV3-1 (or the pseudogene TRBV3-2), the J gene TRBJ2-3, with 12 nucleotides matching TRBD2. Germline CDR1 and CDR2: LGHDT and YNNKEL (reference sequence). J was trimmed by 4 bases and V by 4 bases; bases with no gene match: 6. The CDR3 runs 16 residues. The CDR3 region is CASSRRLAGVSDTQYF. The CDR3 DNA reads TGTGCCAGCAGCCGCCGACTAGCGGGGGTATCAGATACGCAGTATTTT.

This chain joins TRBV12-5 and TRBJ1-4; 9 bases are shared with TRBD1. V lost 6 bases and J lost 5; bases outside the gene matches: 4. Germline values: CDR1 LGHNT, CDR2 FRNRAP. This CDR3 spans 14 amino acids. CDR3 protein: CASGPGQGNEKLFF. In nucleotides, the CDR3 is TGTGCTAGTGGCCCGGGACAGGGCAATGAAAAACTGTTTTTT.

This clone was seen just once. The chain uses TRBV5-1 and TRBJ2-7; TRBD1 matches 7 bases. Germline CDR1 and CDR2: SGHRS and YFSETQ. This CDR3 contains 19 residues. Unmatched junction bases numbered 22, after V lost 5 bases and J lost 2 bases. Here the CDR3 DNA reads TGCGCCAGCAGTTCACCCGGTAAAGGGGGCTGGGTTAGCACCTACGAGCAGTACTTC. Translated: CASSSPGKGGWVSTYEQYF. Full variable domain (missing parts from reference TRBV5-1 and TRBJ2-7): KAGVTQTPRYLIKTRGQQVTLSCSPISGHRSVSWYQQTPGQGLQFLFEYFSETQRNKGNFPGRFSGRQFSNSRSEMNVSTLELGDSALYLCASSSPGKGGWVSTYEQYFGPGTRLTVT.

This clone was counted between two and nine times. This chain uses TRBV3-1 (or the pseudogene TRBV3-2) with TRBJ2-2; D call uncertain. Germline V lookup: CDR1 LGHDT, CDR2 YNNKEL (reference sequence). Trimming pared 6 bases from V and 1 base from J, leaving 15 bases between. The CDR3 loop spans 16 amino acids. CDR3 in amino acids: CASRNLVGRNTGELFF. Here the CDR3 DNA reads TGTGCCAGCAGAAACCTCGTGGGCCGGAACACCGGGGAGCTGTTTTTT.

The chain uses TRBV5-4 and TRBJ2-5; weak D call: TRBD1 (6 bases). CDR1 and CDR2 from the germline V gene are SGHNT and YYREEE (reference sequence). The CDR3 totals 19 residues. The ends were cut back, 3 bases at V and 2 bases at J, with 26 bases in the middle. CDR3 coding DNA: TGTGCCAGCAGCTCCCTCGCCCAACGACAGGTACAGCATCAAGAGACCCAGTACTTC. It is translated as CASSSLAQRQVQHQETQYF.

The J gene is TRBJ1-2, the V gene TRBV19; TRBD1 is a possible D gene (5 bases). The V end was cut by 0 bases, the J end by 6 bases, with 8 bases between. The CDR3 spans 13 residues. Germline loops: CDR1 LNHDA, CDR2 SQIVND (reference sequence). The CDR3: CASSIDQGDGYTF. In DNA, the CDR3 is TGTGCCAGTAGTATAGATCAAGGGGATGGCTACACCTTC.